This T cell receptor beta chain was sequenced for a study of OX40 agonist ivuxolimab in advanced cancers. Study-wide results and caveats: Patients who responded partially at 0.1-3.0 mg/kg showed clonal expansion ranking among the lowest.

Remarks on this clone: Its target is not known.

Method: immunoSEQ multiplex PCR; TCRdb's copy keeps in-frame clones and lacks some. The data hold tens of thousands of clones, with 75% to 95% observed a single time. The V gene lost 3 bases and the J gene lost 4 bases, with 11 bases spanning the gap. The germline V gene has CDR1 SGHAT and CDR2 FQNNGV. CDR3 length: 14 residues. This chain links TRBV11-2 with TRBJ2-3, with D perhaps TRBD1 or TRBD2 (5 bases each). The specimen was CD4+ or CD8+ T cells sorted from blood, collected in a trial of the OX40 agonist ivuxolimab. The receptor was derived from an adult with an advanced solid tumor such as melanoma, head and neck, liver or kidney cancer. Written as DNA, the CDR3 is TGTGCCAGCAGCTTGCCTGAGGGGTCAGATACGCAGTATTTT. Translating it yields CASSLPEGSDTQYF.